Each of the 13 T cell receptor beta chains below was sequenced from the same sample in a study of cytomegalovirus exposure and HLA in healthy donors. The PCR employed 60 Vbeta primers together with 13 Jbeta primers. Method: immunoSEQ multiplex PCR; TCRdb's copy keeps in-frame clones and lacks some. The data hold some 150,000 clones, with about 80% observed a single time. The sequenced sample was PBMCs. Receptors originate from a woman aged 40 to 50 in good health and CMV-seronegative.

This clone showed up just once. The V and J genes are TRBV7-2 and TRBJ2-7, with TRBD2 matching 11 bases. CDR1 SGHTA and CDR2 FQGNSA come from the germline V gene. Trimming at V came to 0 bases and at J to 3 bases, leaving 22 bases not matched to a gene. The CDR3 is 22 residues long. The CDR3 is CASSLAFSKVVFTSGSIYEQYF. For the CDR3, the DNA is TGTGCCAGCAGCTTAGCCTTCTCGAAGGTGGTCTTTACTAGCGGGAGTATCTACGAGCAGTACTTC.

This sequence joins TRBV10-3 and TRBJ2-1; possible D gene TRBD2, 6 bases. V was pared by 4 bases and J by 0 bases, with 16 bases between. Germline V gene lookup returns CDR1 ENHRY and CDR2 SYGVKD. There are 17 residues in the CDR3. CDR3 nucleotide sequence: TGTGCCATCAGTGCGACCACTGGGGGGAGCTCCTACAATGAGCAGTTCTTC. This sequence encodes CAISATTGGSSYNEQFF.

V and J are TRBV7-6 and TRBJ1-1, with D perhaps TRBD1 (5 bases). The CDR3 covers 13 residues. The V end was cut by 7 bases, the J end by 6 bases, with 15 bases between. Germline CDR1 is SGHVS and CDR2 is FNYEAQ. CDR3 sequence: CASKGPGEAEAFF. CDR3 nucleotides: TGTGCCAGCAAGGGACCCGGGGAGGCTGAAGCTTTCTTT. Full variable domain (rest looked up from reference TRBV7-6 and TRBJ1-1): GAGVSQSPRYKVTKRGQDVALRCDPISGHVSLYWYRQALGQGPEFLTYFNYEAQQDKSGLPNDRFSAERPEGSISTLTIQRTEQRDSAMYRCASKGPGEAEAFFGQGTRLTVV.

The J gene is TRBJ2-3, the V gene TRBV5-6; TRBD2 matches at 8 bases. The CDR3 loop spans 15 amino acids. V shed 2 bases and J 5 bases; nucleotides not matched to a gene: 7. The V gene's germline CDR1 is SGHDT and CDR2 YYEEEE. CDR3 sequence: CASSFERESGDTQYF. The CDR3 nucleotides read TGTGCCAGCAGCTTCGAGCGGGAGTCGGGAGATACGCAGTATTTT.

V and J are TRBV7-3 and TRBJ2-2, with TRBD2 matching over 10 bases. From germline, CDR1 is SGHTA and CDR2 FQGTGA. The trim removed 4 bases at V and 2 bases at J, leaving 4 bases unmatched. The CDR3 spans 16 residues. CDR3 amino acids: CASSSLAGGNTGELFF. In DNA form, the CDR3 reads TGTGCCAGCAGCTCTTTAGCGGGGGGCAACACCGGGGAGCTGTTTTTT.

The chain joins TRBV28 to TRBJ2-2; no clear D. The CDR3 runs 14 residues. V was pared by 7 bases and J by 2 bases, with 11 bases between. Germline CDR1 is MDHEN and CDR2 is SYDVKM. The CDR3, as DNA: TGTGCCAGCACACAATACATAAACACCGGGGAGCTGTTTTTT. Translating gives CASTQYINTGELFF.

Only a few counts were recorded for this clone. The chain uses TRBV7-6 and TRBJ2-7, with D perhaps TRBD1 (5 bases). V lost 5 bases to trimming and J lost 4 bases, with 9 bases between them. Looked up from germline, CDR1 is SGHVS and CDR2 is FNYEAQ. CDR3 length: 12 amino acids. CDR3 coding DNA: TGTGCCAGCAGCCCGACAGCATACGAGCAGTACTTC. Its protein is CASSPTAYEQYF.

The chain has TRBV14 and TRBJ2-7, with a weak D call TRBD2 (6 bases). The CDR3 is made up of 13 amino acids. The V gene's germline CDR1 is SGHDN and CDR2 FVKESK. V was cut by 6 bases and J by 1 base, with 10 bases left in between. CDR3 residues: CASSHAGSYEQYF. In DNA, the CDR3 is TGTGCCAGCAGTCACGCGGGATCCTACGAGCAGTACTTC.

This clone showed up just a few times. The CDR3 bases are TGTGCCAGCAGTTACCAGGGCAACGGGAATGAAAAACTGTTTTTT. As protein: CASSYQGNGNEKLFF. The chain joins TRBV6-5 to TRBJ1-4; weak D call: TRBD1 (5 bases). In germline, CDR1 is MNHEY, CDR2 SVGAGI. V was shortened by 2 bases and J by 5 bases, with 12 bases between the two germline ends. The CDR3 spans 15 residues.

The chain employs TRBV6-5 and TRBJ2-3, with 11 bases matching TRBD2. Germline V gene sequence: CDR1 MNHEY, CDR2 SVGAGI. The CDR3 spans 14 residues. V shed 5 bases, J shed 3 bases, and the junction held 1 base outside the gene matches. This chain's CDR3 is CASSIAGGTDTQYF. In DNA, the CDR3 is TGTGCCAGCAGTATAGCGGGAGGGACAGATACGCAGTATTTT.

The rearrangement joins TRBV15 to TRBJ1-4; 8 bases map to TRBD1. This CDR3 has 15 residues. Germline CDR1 is LNHNV and CDR2 is YYDKDF (reference sequence). Trimming removed 0 bases from V and 6 bases from J; junction bases left unmatched: 3. Written as DNA, the CDR3 is TGTGCCACCAGCAGAGATCAGGGGGCTTATGAAAAACTGTTTTTT. The encoded protein is CATSRDQGAYEKLFF.

The chain carries TRBV5-1 and TRBJ2-5; 7 nucleotides line up with TRBD1. The CDR3 spans 14 residues. CDR1 SGHRS and CDR2 YFSETQ come from the germline V gene. Trimming took 3 bases from V and 2 from J; bases not matched to a gene: 4. The CDR3 region is CASSSGTAQETQYF. CDR3 nucleotide sequence: TGCGCCAGCAGCTCCGGGACAGCACAAGAGACCCAGTACTTC.

This sequence joins TRBV7-3 and TRBJ2-1, with D perhaps matching TRBD2 (7 bases). CDR1 and CDR2 from the germline V gene are SGHTA and FQGTGA. Trimming shortened V by 1 base and J by 2 bases, and 12 bases separated the two germline ends. The CDR3 has 16 residues. The CDR3 nucleotides are TGTGCCAGCAGCTTAAACGGGGGGCGCACCTACAATGAGCAGTTCTTC. Protein sequence: CASSLNGGRTYNEQFF.